Sequencing of this TCR beta chain was carried out in a study of T cell changes during pregnancy in multiple sclerosis. The table came from immunoSEQ multiplex PCR; TCRdb's copy has only in-frame clones and leaves some out. The top ten hold about 0.6% of the sample, which has around 50,000 clones, 80% to 95% seen once. The V segment lost 0 bases and the J segment 10 bases; nucleotides outside the gene matches: 7. The CDR3 runs 15 residues. In germline, CDR1 is SGHAT, CDR2 FQNNGV. The genes are TRBV11-2 and TRBJ2-1, with 9 bases aligning to TRBD2. The TCR sequence derives from a female donor in good health, enrolled as a control in a pregnancy study. The sample in question was CD4+ T cells from peripheral blood mononuclear cells, obtained after pregnancy. In DNA, the CDR3 is TGTGCCAGCAGCTTAGATCTAATAGGACTAGCGGAGCAGTTCTTC. Translated: CASSLDLIGLAEQFF.